This entry concerns a single TCR beta chain. Followed longitudinally, the Seattle patients had been enrolled during active infection. Original methodology: Estimation of nucleated cell counts relied on the amplification of reference gene primers. Clones were read by immunoSEQ multiplex PCR, and TCRdb kept only the in-frame ones, dropping some. V, J and clone size were drawn from that table, and D and trimming were deduced from the DNA. The sample has 250,000 to 300,000 clones; around nine tenths are singletons. These data are taken from a study of blood T cell repertoires in COVID-19. In the study overall: Italy, Spain and the United States were the sources of the convalescent and acute COVID-19 samples. T cells, B-cell-depleted T cells, or PBMCs provided the cDNA or gDNA that served as material.

Material for sequencing was peripheral blood. This receptor was identified in a woman aged 25 to 39 with COVID-19, enrolled during active disease.

CDR3 in DNA: TGTGCCAGCAGTTTAGGACAGGGGTTACTGACCCAGTACTTC. Encoded protein: CASSLGQGLLTQYF. The gene calls are TRBV6-5 and TRBJ2-5; 9 bases line up with TRBD1. The CDR3 runs 14 residues. Germline V CDR1 and CDR2: MNHEY, SVGAGI. With 4 bases clipped from V and 7 bases from J, the junction kept 7 bases outside the gene matches.